Below are 8 T cell receptor beta chains sequenced from a single sample in a study of shared clonotypes between healthy human individuals. Clones were sequenced by immunoSEQ multiplex PCR, and TCRdb holds only the in-frame ones, with some missing. The repertoire consists of millions of clones, with around 90% occurring once and the leading ten covering over 0.12%. The sequencing input was naive CD4+ T cells sorted from blood. Subset in this sample: CD45RA+ positively selected. Receptors were obtained from a man aged 18 to 29 in good health.

This sequence joins TRBV11-2 and TRBJ1-2, with TRBD1 as a possible D gene (6 bases). The CDR3 consists of 15 residues. Germline V CDR1 and CDR2: SGHAT, FQNNGV. With 5 bases removed from V and 2 bases from J, the gap between germline ends came to 15 bases. The CDR3 protein is CASSRAGAGNYGYTF. For the CDR3, the DNA is TGTGCCAGCAGCCGAGCAGGGGCCGGAAACTATGGCTACACCTTC.

This clone was recorded once. V gene TRBV11-2 combines with J gene TRBJ2-7; a possible D gene is TRBD1 (6 bases). The CDR3 has 15 amino acids. The germline V and J ends were trimmed by 1 base and 2 bases, with 12 bases remaining between them. CDR1 is SGHAT, CDR2 FQNNGV, per germline. CDR3 nucleotide sequence: TGTGCCAGCAGCTTAGTCAGGGGACAACCCTACGAGCAGTACTTC. Protein: CASSLVRGQPYEQYF.

The chain is built from TRBV2 and TRBJ2-3, with 7 bases matching TRBD1. This CDR3 region has 15 residues. CDR1 and CDR2 (germline): SNHLY, FYNNEI. V lost 4 bases and J lost 0; bases outside the gene matches: 4. DNA of the CDR3: TGTGCCAGCAGTGTCGACAGGGCCAGCACAGATACGCAGTATTTT. It encodes CASSVDRASTDTQYF.

Comment on this clone: Germline is not matched at one junction end, which may reflect a read error. The V gene is TRBV28, the J gene TRBJ2-7; D uncertain. This CDR3 has 11 amino acids. The germline V gene has CDR1 MDHEN and CDR2 SYDVKM. CDR3 loop: CASSSNTAVWF. Written as DNA, the CDR3 is TGTGCCAGCAGTTCAAATACAGCCGTGTGGTTC.

The sample holds a few counts of this clone. V is TRBV7-9 and J is TRBJ1-1; a weak D match, TRBD1 (5 bases). V was trimmed by 5 bases and J by 1 base, leaving 11 bases between them. CDR3 length equals 14 residues. Germline CDR1 SEHNR, CDR2 FQNEAQ (reference sequence). The CDR3 region has the DNA TGTGCCAGCAGCCGGGGCGTCCCGAACACTGAAGCTTTCTTT. Amino acids: CASSRGVPNTEAFF.

The table lists this clone with a few counts. Different DNA sequences within this sample yield the same CDR3. CDR3 amino acids: CASSEQGGTEAFF. CDR3 DNA sequence: TGCGCCAGCAGTGAACAGGGGGGGACTGAAGCTTTCTTT. The J gene is TRBJ1-1, the V gene TRBV10-2, with 8 bases identical to TRBD1. The germline CDR1 and CDR2 sequences are WSHSY and SAAADI. After removal of 3 bases from V and 5 bases from J, the junction contained 2 bases not matched to a gene. This CDR3 has 13 amino acids.

The chain links TRBV5-8 to TRBJ2-2; TRBD2 might be the D (5 bases). CDR1 and CDR2 (germline): SGHTS, YDEGEE. CDR3 length: 14 residues. Trimming left V 1 base short and J 4 bases short, with 8 bases between. CDR3 residues: CASSLPGTTGELFF. Written as DNA, the CDR3 is TGTGCCAGCAGCTTGCCGGGAACCACCGGGGAGCTGTTTTTT.

This sequence joins TRBV10-1 and TRBJ2-7; D gene uncertain. V lost 5 bases and J 7 bases, leaving 12 bases between the germline ends. The germline V gene encodes CDR1 WNHNN and CDR2 SYGVQD (reference sequence). This CDR3 comprises 12 residues. The CDR3 spells CASSRAPGEQYF. The CDR3 nucleotides read TGCGCCAGCAGTAGGGCCCCCGGGGAGCAGTACTTC.